These 21 T cell receptor beta chains were all obtained from the same sample, sequenced in a study of cytomegalovirus exposure and HLA in healthy donors (dated by TCRdb to 2017 to 2019). Preparation of the library involved the immunoSEQ multiplex PCR assay. For the multiplex PCR, a mixture combining 60 forward primers for TCR Vbeta segments and 13 reverse primers for TCR Jbeta segments was used. TCRdb provides this immuneACCESS table in a form limited to in-frame rearrangements. Some clones are lacking; in checked studies, under half of them reflect an unresolved V gene, and why the rest are absent is not known. Counted in this sample were around 150,000 clones; 60% to 85% of them appeared once. The biggest ten clones account for 1.3% to 1.5% of the sample. What was sequenced was PBMCs. Receptor source: a woman aged 40 to 50 in good health and CMV-seronegative.

V is TRBV2 and J is TRBJ1-6; TRBD1 matches at 7 bases. J was trimmed by 9 bases and V by 4 bases; bases with no gene match: 9. Germline V gene data show CDR1 as SNHLY and CDR2 as FYNNEI. The CDR3 has 15 residues. The CDR3 coding sequence is TGTGCCAGCAGTGTCGACAGGGAGAGAAGTTCACCCCTCCACTTT. Translation gives CASSVDRERSSPLHF.

This clone was seen a few times. The chain recombines TRBV19 with TRBJ2-4; TRBD1 matches at 7 bases. CDR3 size: 15 residues. CDR1 and CDR2 from the germline V gene are LNHDA and SQIVND (reference sequence). V lost 5 bases to trimming and J lost 3 bases; unmatched junction nucleotides: 7. The CDR3 DNA reads as TGTGCCAGTAGTTGGACAGGACAGAACAAAAACATTCAGTACTTC. Translation: CASSWTGQNKNIQYF.

The chain recombines TRBV9 with TRBJ2-3, with D possibly matching TRBD2 (5 bases). V lost 0 bases and J 4 bases, leaving 12 bases between the germline ends. The CDR3 runs 15 residues. Germline assignment: CDR1 SGDLS and CDR2 YYNGEE. CDR3 nucleotides: TGTGCCAGCAGCGTAGGGGAGACTATGGCAGATACGCAGTATTTT. It yields the protein CASSVGETMADTQYF.

A word on this clone: The junction and the germline gene differ at one end; a read error may be behind it. V usage is TRBV7-9 and J usage is TRBJ1-2; 9 nucleotides match TRBD1. CDR1 and CDR2 from the germline V gene are SEHNR and FQNEAQ (reference sequence). This CDR3 contains 15 residues. CDR3 coding DNA: TGTGCCAGCAGCTTAAGGGGACAGGGTAACCATGGCTACACCTTC. This codes for CASSLRGQGNHGYTF.

The chain carries TRBV7-2 and TRBJ2-3; D unresolved. V lost 5 bases and J 5 bases, leaving 8 bases between the germline ends. The CDR3 is made up of 12 amino acids. CDR1 and CDR2 (germline): SGHTA, FQGNSA. The CDR3 nucleotides read TGTGCCAGCAGCCCCCCGGGAGATACGCAGTATTTT. This translates into CASSPPGDTQYF.

This chain uses TRBV19 with TRBJ2-3; TRBD1 might be the D (6 bases). Germline lookup yields CDR1 LNHDA and CDR2 SQIVND (reference sequence). This CDR3 is built from 19 residues. The V end lost 6 bases, the J end lost 0 bases, and 25 bases lay between the germline ends. The CDR3 coding sequence is TGTGCCAGTAGCTGGTATCTCACCTACAGGGATGCTAGCACAGATACGCAGTATTTT. Its translation: CASSWYLTYRDASTDTQYF.

This chain links TRBV25-1 with TRBJ1-6; D is uncertain. The CDR3 is 14 amino acids. CDR1 and CDR2 (germline): MGHDK, SYGVNS. Trimming shortened V by 3 bases and J by 4 bases, and 7 bases separated the two germline ends. CDR3 in amino acids: CASSEFLYNSPLHF. In nucleotides, the CDR3 is TGTGCCAGCAGTGAGTTCCTTTATAATTCACCCCTCCACTTT. Using reference TRBV25-1 and TRBJ1-6 for the parts outside the CDR3, the full variable domain is EADIYQTPRYLVIGTGKKITLECSQTMGHDKMYWYQQDPGMELHLIHYSYGVNSTEKGDLSSESTVSRIRTEHFPLTLESARPSHTSQYLCASSEFLYNSPLHFGNGTRLTVT.

This rearrangement joins TRBV14 to TRBJ1-2, with unresolved D. CDR3 length: 14 residues. Germline CDR1 reads SGHDN; CDR2 reads FVKESK. V lost 0 bases to trimming and J lost 12 bases, with 17 bases between them. CDR3: CASSQDRVSPGDTF. The CDR3 DNA sequence: TGTGCCAGCAGCCAAGATCGAGTCTCGCCCGGGGACACCTTC.

V gene TRBV7-9 combines with J gene TRBJ2-5, with D perhaps TRBD2 (5 bases). The CDR3 runs to 16 residues. Trimming removed 6 bases at V and 2 bases at J, with 19 bases between. Germline CDR1 is SEHNR and CDR2 is FQNEAQ (reference sequence). CDR3 sequence reads: CASSLTGSAGQETQYF. The DNA for the CDR3 is TGTGCCAGCAGTCTTACGGGGAGCGCTGGACAAGAGACCCAGTACTTC.

The table lists this clone with a count of one. CDR3 amino acids: CAISLIGGNPYEQYF. DNA of the CDR3: TGTGCCATCAGTCTCATCGGGGGTAATCCCTACGAGCAGTACTTC. The chain is built from TRBV10-3 and TRBJ2-7; possible D gene TRBD2, 6 bases. The CDR3 length is 15 residues. The ends were cut back, 5 bases at V and 2 bases at J, with 16 bases in the middle. In germline, CDR1 is ENHRY, CDR2 SYGVKD.

This clone was detected once. The chain couples TRBV9 to TRBJ1-3, with a weak D call TRBD1 (6 bases). The V gene lost 1 base and the J gene lost 0 bases, with 8 bases spanning the gap. The CDR3 has 15 amino acids. CDR1 and CDR2 (germline): SGDLS, YYNGEE. The CDR3 nucleotides are TGTGCCAGCAGCGTAAGGGACACCTCTGGAAACACCATATATTTT. This sequence encodes CASSVRDTSGNTIYF.

The gene calls are TRBV18 and TRBJ1-1; 7 bases map to TRBD1. The CDR3 runs 14 residues. In germline, CDR1 is KGHSH, CDR2 LQKENI. Trimming took 3 bases from V and 1 from J; bases not matched to a gene: 2. The CDR3, as DNA: TGTGCCAGCTCACCGCGGGACAGGAACACTGAAGCTTTCTTT. It codes for CASSPRDRNTEAFF. Using reference TRBV18 and TRBJ1-1 for the parts outside the CDR3, the full variable domain is NAGVMQNPRHLVRRRGQEARLRCSPMKGHSHVYWYRQLPEEGLKFMVYLQKENIIDESGMPKERFSAEFPKEGPSILRIQQVVRGDSAAYFCASSPRDRNTEAFFGQGTRLTVV.

V and J are TRBV20-1 and TRBJ1-2, with a weak D call TRBD1 (6 bases). Germline CDR1 reads DFQATT; CDR2 reads SNEGSKA (reference sequence). V gave up 5 bases and J gave up 4 bases, with 8 bases separating them. The length of the CDR3 is 11 residues. CDR3 sequence (DNA): TGCAGTGCTTGGACAGCCTATGGCTACACCTTC. Its protein is CSAWTAYGYTF.

In DNA, the CDR3 is TGTGCCAGCAGCTGGACTAGCGGGGGGACCGGGGAGCTGTTTTTT. Protein: CASSWTSGGTGELFF. The V gene is TRBV9, the J gene TRBJ2-2; TRBD2 agrees at 14 bases. The CDR3 is 15 amino acids. CDR1 and CDR2 (germline): SGDLS, YYNGEE. The J segment lost 5 bases and the V segment lost 4 bases, leaving 1 base of the junction unmatched.

The CDR3: CASSYSSGAYEQYF. Written as DNA, the CDR3 is TGTGCCAGCAGTTACTCGTCAGGCGCCTACGAGCAGTACTTC. This chain joins TRBV6-5 and TRBJ2-5; D call uncertain. The J call may be faulty, since TRBJ2-7 better matches the DNA end. CDR3 size: 14 residues. CDR1 and CDR2 (germline): MNHEY, SVGAGI.

This chain joins TRBV30 and TRBJ2-7, with 7 bases aligning to TRBD1. Germline loops: CDR1 GTSNPN, CDR2 SVGIG (reference sequence). Trimming at V came to 0 bases and at J to 7 bases, leaving 15 bases not matched to a gene. CDR3 length: 16 residues. The CDR3 loop reads CAWSVESWGTALEQYF. CDR3 nucleotide sequence: TGTGCCTGGAGTGTGGAGTCATGGGGGACAGCCTTGGAGCAGTACTTC.

The chain combines TRBV5-1 with TRBJ1-2, with 7 positions matching TRBD1. The CDR3 consists of 14 residues. With 0 bases clipped from V and 7 bases from J, the junction kept 6 bases outside the gene matches. The germline V gene has CDR1 SGHRS and CDR2 YFSETQ. CDR3 DNA sequence: TGCGCCAGCAGCTTGGCTCGGACAGGTCGTGGCTACACCTTC. The encoded protein is CASSLARTGRGYTF.

The gene calls are TRBV9 and TRBJ1-1, with D uncertain. V was shortened by 1 base and J by 2 bases, with 12 bases between the two germline ends. Looked up from germline, CDR1 is SGDLS and CDR2 is YYNGEE. The CDR3 has 15 amino acids. CDR3 region: CASSVKADSNTEAFF. The CDR3 nucleotides are TGTGCCAGCAGCGTAAAGGCCGACTCAAACACTGAAGCTTTCTTT.

This sequence joins TRBV4-1 and TRBJ2-2; 8 bases are shared with TRBD1. The CDR3 sequence is 19 residues long. The junction had 16 bases not matched to a gene; V was cut back by 1 base and J by 6 bases. From germline, CDR1 is MGHRA and CDR2 YSYEKL. CDR3 loop: CASSQALGQGSLWAGELFF. DNA of the CDR3: TGCGCCAGCAGCCAAGCCCTCGGACAGGGATCCCTTTGGGCCGGGGAGCTGTTTTTT.

V gene TRBV7-3 combines with J gene TRBJ1-2; TRBD1 is a possible D gene (6 bases). V lost 0 bases and J lost 6, with 20 bases in between. Germline V gene sequence: CDR1 SGHTA, CDR2 FQGTGA. The CDR3 runs 17 residues. The DNA of the CDR3 is TGTGCCAGCAGCTTAACCCCCCAGGGAAGGGGGTGGGATGGCTACACCTTC. Translated: CASSLTPQGRGWDGYTF. The full variable domain, with the rest looked up from reference TRBV7-3 and TRBJ1-2, is GAGVSQTPSNKVTEKGKYVELRCDPISGHTALYWYRQSLGQGPEFLIYFQGTGAADDSGLPNDRFFAVRPEGSVSTLKIQRTERGDSAVYLCASSLTPQGRGWDGYTFGSGTRLTVV.

This rearrangement joins TRBV10-3 to TRBJ1-2, with D possibly TRBD1 on 6 matching bases. This CDR3 is built from 14 residues. Deletions cut 4 bases from V and 5 bases from J, with 14 bases between. The germline gives CDR1 ENHRY, CDR2 SYGVKD. CDR3 loop: CAISGAGEKYGYTF. The DNA for the CDR3 is TGTGCCATCAGTGGGGCAGGGGAAAAATATGGCTACACCTTC.